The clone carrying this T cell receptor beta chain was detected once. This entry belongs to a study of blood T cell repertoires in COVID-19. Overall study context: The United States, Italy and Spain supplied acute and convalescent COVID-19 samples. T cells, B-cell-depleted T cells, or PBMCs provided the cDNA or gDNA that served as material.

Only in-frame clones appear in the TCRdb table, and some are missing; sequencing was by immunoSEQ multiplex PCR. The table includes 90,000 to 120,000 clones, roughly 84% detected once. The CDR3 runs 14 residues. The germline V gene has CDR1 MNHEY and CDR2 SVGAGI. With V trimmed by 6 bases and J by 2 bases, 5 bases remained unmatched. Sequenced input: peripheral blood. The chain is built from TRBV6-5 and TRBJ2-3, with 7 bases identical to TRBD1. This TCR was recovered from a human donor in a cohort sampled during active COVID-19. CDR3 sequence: CASREGTATDTQYF. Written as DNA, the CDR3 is TGTGCCAGCAGAGAGGGGACAGCCACAGATACGCAGTATTTT.